The clone carrying this T cell receptor (beta chain) turned up a few times. This record comes from a study of cytomegalovirus exposure and HLA in healthy donors. The PCR made use of 60 Vbeta and 13 Jbeta primers. Profiling relied on immunoSEQ multiplex PCR, and the TCRdb table lists in-frame clones only, not all of them. The sample lists fewer than 70,000 clones; about four fifths were seen once. The CDR3 has 12 amino acids. Germline CDR1 MNHNY, CDR2 SVGAGI (reference sequence). Trimming shortened V by 6 bases and J by 6 bases, and 11 bases separated the two germline ends. This clonotype was sampled from a man in his forties in good health and CMV-seronegative. V is TRBV6-6 and J is TRBJ1-1; D ambiguous. Sequencing was done on a sample of PBMCs. CDR3 nucleotide sequence: TGTGCCAGCAGGCTAGGACTCCCTGAAGCTTTCTTT. Its translation is CASRLGLPEAFF.